This T cell receptor beta chain was recorded in a study of response to subunit inactivated influenza vaccine. TCRdb independently ran MiXCR on the RT-PCR reads; one entry per CDR3 protein. This table holds around 530,000 distinct CDR3 sequences, roughly 10% found once. The CDR3 is 14 residues long. V was clipped by 0 bases and J by 10 bases, with 13 bases between them. CDR1 is LGHNA and CDR2 is YSLEER in the germline V gene. This clonotype occurred a few times. Its antigen is undetermined. Study-level points and caveats: With each seasonal influenza vaccination, the authors suggested, few new T cells are recruited.

The receptor's source is a man aged 45-65 years who received an inactivated influenza vaccine. The specimen was PBMCs from blood, collected on the day of vaccination. The chain carries TRBV4-3 and TRBJ2-1, with D uncertain. The CDR3 protein is CASSQEARSMEQFF. The DNA of the CDR3 is TGCGCCAGCAGCCAAGAGGCGCGAAGTATGGAGCAGTTCTTC.